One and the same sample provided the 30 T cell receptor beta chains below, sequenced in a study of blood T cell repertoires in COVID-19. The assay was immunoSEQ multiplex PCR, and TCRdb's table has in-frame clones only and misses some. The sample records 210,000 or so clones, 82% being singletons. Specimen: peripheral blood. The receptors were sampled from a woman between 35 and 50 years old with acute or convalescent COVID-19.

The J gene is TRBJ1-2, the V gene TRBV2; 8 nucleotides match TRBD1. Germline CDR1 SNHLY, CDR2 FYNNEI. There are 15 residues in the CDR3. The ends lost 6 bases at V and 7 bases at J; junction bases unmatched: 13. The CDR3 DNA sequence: TGTGCCAGCAGCAGCCGCGTGACAGGGGATGCTGGCTACACCTTC. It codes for CASSSRVTGDAGYTF.

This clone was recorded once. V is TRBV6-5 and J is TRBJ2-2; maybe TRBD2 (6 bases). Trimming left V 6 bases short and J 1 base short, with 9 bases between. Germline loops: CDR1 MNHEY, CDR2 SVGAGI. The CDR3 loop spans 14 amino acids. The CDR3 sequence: CASRISGNTGELFF. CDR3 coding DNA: TGTGCCAGCAGGATTAGCGGGAACACCGGGGAGCTGTTTTTT.

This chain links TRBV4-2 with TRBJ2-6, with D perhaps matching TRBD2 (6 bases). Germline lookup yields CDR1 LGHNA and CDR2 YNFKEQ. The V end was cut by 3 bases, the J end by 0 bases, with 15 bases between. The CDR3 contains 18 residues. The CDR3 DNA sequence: TGTGCCAGCAGCCAGAACGGGGGACGGAGCTCTGGGGCCAACGTCCTGACTTTC. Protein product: CASSQNGGRSSGANVLTF.

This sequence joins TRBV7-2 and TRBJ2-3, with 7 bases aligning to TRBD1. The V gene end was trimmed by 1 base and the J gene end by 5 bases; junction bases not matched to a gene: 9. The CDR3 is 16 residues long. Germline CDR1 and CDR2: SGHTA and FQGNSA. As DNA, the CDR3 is TGTGCCAGCAGCTTAGAAGGGACAGAGCCAGGAGATACGCAGTATTTT. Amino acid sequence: CASSLEGTEPGDTQYF. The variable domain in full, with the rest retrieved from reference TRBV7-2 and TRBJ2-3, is GAGVSQSPSNKVTEKGKDVELRCDPISGHTALYWYRQSLGQGLEFLIYFQGNSAPDKSGLPSDRFSAERTGGSVSTLTIQRTQQEDSAVYLCASSLEGTEPGDTQYFGPGTRLTVL.

CDR3 amino acids: CASSGERVHTGELFF. The DNA of the CDR3 is TGTGCCAGCAGTGGAGAGCGGGTACACACCGGGGAGCTGTTTTTT. The chain combines TRBV2 with TRBJ2-2, with D perhaps matching TRBD2 (6 bases). The CDR3 totals 15 residues. Trimming took 4 bases from V and 3 from J, leaving 12 bases between them. Germline values: CDR1 SNHLY, CDR2 FYNNEI.

The CDR3 reads CASRAGTGNYQPQHF. The CDR3 DNA reads as TGTGCCAGCAGGGCCGGGACAGGGAACTATCAGCCCCAGCATTTT. The V gene is TRBV6-5, the J gene TRBJ1-5; 9 nucleotides line up with TRBD1. This CDR3 is built from 15 residues. Germline V gene sequence: CDR1 MNHEY, CDR2 SVGAGI. After removal of 6 bases from V and 5 bases from J, the junction contained 8 bases not matched to a gene.

CDR3 protein: CASSLTREAFF. CDR3 DNA sequence: TGTGCCAGCAGCCTTACACGTGAAGCTTTCTTT. This rearrangement joins TRBV12-3 or TRBV12-4 to TRBJ1-1; D not resolved. The CDR3 length is 11 residues. V shed 6 bases and J shed 7 bases, with 9 bases lying between them.

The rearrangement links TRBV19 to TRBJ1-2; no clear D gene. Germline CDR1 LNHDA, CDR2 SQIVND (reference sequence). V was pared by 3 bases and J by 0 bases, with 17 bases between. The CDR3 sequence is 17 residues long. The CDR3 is CASSMAGVGAANYGYTF. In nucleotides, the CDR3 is TGTGCCAGTAGTATGGCCGGGGTAGGCGCTGCTAACTATGGCTACACCTTC.

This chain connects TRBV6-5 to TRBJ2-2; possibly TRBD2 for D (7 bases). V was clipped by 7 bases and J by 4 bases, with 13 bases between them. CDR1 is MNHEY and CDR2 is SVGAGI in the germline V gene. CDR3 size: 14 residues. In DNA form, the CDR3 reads TGTGCCAGCACCTTAGGGGGGGCCACCGGGGAGCTGTTTTTT. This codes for CASTLGGATGELFF.

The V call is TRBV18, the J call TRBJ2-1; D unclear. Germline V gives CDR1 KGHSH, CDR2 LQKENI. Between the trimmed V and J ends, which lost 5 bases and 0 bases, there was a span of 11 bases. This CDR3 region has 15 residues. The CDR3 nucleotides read TGTGCCAGCTCAAGTGATGAGAGCTCCTACAATGAGCAGTTCTTC. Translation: CASSSDESSYNEQFF. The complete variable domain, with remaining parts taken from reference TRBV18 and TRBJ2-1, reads NAGVMQNPRHLVRRRGQEARLRCSPMKGHSHVYWYRQLPEEGLKFMVYLQKENIIDESGMPKERFSAEFPKEGPSILRIQQVVRGDSAAYFCASSSDESSYNEQFFGPGTRLTVL.

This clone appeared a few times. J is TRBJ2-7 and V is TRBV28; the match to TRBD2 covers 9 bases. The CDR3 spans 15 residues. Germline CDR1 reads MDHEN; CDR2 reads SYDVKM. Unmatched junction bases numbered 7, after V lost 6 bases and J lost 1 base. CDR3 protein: CASRPLAGISYEQYF. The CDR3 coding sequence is TGTGCCAGCAGACCTCTAGCGGGGATATCCTACGAGCAGTACTTC.

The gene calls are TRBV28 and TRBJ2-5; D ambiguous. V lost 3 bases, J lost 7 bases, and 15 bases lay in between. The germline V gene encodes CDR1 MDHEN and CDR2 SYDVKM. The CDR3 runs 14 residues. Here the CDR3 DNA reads TGTGCCAGCAGTTTTCTGGTCTCTGGCGGGACCCAGTACTTC. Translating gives CASSFLVSGGTQYF.

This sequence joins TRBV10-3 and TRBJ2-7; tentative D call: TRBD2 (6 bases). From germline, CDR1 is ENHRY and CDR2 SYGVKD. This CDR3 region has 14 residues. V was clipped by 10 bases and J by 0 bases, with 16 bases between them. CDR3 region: CATGAGRSSYEQYF. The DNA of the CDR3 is TGTGCCACCGGGGCAGGGAGGAGCTCCTACGAGCAGTACTTC.

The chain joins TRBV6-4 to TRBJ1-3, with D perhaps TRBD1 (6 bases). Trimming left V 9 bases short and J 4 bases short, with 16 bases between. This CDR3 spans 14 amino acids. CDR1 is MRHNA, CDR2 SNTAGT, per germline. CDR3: CARSSRGTGNTIYF. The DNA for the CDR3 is TGTGCCAGGTCAAGCAGGGGAACGGGAAACACCATATATTTT.

CDR3: CASSKGQGRPYNEQFF. As DNA, the CDR3 is TGTGCCAGCAGCAAGGGACAGGGTAGGCCCTACAATGAGCAGTTCTTC. V usage is TRBV5-5 and J usage is TRBJ2-1, with 9 bases aligning to TRBD1. The CDR3 runs 16 residues. Germline values: CDR1 SGHKS, CDR2 YYEKEE (reference sequence). Germline trimming cut 4 bases from V and 2 bases from J; bases unmatched to any gene: 7.

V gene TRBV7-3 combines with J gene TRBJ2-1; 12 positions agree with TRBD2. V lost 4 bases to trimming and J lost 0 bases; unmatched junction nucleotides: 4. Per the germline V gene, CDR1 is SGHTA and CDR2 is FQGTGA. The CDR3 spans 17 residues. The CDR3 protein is CASSWGLAGSSYNEQFF. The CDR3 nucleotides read TGTGCCAGCAGCTGGGGACTAGCGGGCAGCTCCTACAATGAGCAGTTCTTC.

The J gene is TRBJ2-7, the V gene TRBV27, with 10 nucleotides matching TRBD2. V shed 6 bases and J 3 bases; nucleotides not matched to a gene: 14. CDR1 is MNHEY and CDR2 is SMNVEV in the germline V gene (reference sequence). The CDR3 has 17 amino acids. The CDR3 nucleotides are TGTGCCAGCAGAGGTCAGATGGGGACTAGCGAGCACTACGAGCAGTACTTC. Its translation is CASRGQMGTSEHYEQYF.

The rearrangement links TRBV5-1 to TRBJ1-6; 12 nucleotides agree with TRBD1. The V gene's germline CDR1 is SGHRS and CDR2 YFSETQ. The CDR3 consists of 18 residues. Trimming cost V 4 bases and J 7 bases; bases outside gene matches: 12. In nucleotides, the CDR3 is TGCGCCAGCAGCCTGGGGTGGCGGGACAGGGGGCTCAATTCACCCCTCCACTTT. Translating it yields CASSLGWRDRGLNSPLHF.

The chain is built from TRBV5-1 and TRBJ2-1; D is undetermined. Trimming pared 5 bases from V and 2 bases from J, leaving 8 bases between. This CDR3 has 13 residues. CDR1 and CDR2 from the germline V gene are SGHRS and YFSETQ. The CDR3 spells CASRAATYNEQFF. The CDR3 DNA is TGCGCCAGCAGGGCGGCAACCTACAATGAGCAGTTCTTC.

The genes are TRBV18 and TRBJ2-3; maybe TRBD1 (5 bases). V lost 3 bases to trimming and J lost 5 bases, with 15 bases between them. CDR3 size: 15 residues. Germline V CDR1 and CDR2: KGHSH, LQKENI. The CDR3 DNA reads TGTGCCAGCTCACCGGTAACCCAGGGCAGAGATACGCAGTATTTT. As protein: CASSPVTQGRDTQYF.

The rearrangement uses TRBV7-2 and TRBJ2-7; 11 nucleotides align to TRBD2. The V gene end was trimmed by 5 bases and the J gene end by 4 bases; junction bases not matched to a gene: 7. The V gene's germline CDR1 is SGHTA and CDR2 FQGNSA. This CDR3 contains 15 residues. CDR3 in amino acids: CASSRTASGRYEQYF. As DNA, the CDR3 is TGTGCCAGCAGCCGCACGGCTAGCGGGAGGTACGAGCAGTACTTC.

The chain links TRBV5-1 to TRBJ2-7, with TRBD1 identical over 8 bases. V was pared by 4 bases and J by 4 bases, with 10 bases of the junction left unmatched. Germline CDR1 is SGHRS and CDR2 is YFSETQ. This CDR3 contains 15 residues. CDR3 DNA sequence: TGCGCCAGCAGCACTGCTCCGACAGGGGAATACGAGCAGTACTTC. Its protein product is CASSTAPTGEYEQYF.

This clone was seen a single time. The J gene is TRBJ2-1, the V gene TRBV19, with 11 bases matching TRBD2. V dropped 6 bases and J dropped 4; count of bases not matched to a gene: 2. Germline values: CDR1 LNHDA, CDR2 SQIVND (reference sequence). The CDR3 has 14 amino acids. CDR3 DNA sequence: TGTGCCAGTAGCAGACTAGCGGGGTACAATGAGCAGTTCTTC. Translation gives CASSRLAGYNEQFF.

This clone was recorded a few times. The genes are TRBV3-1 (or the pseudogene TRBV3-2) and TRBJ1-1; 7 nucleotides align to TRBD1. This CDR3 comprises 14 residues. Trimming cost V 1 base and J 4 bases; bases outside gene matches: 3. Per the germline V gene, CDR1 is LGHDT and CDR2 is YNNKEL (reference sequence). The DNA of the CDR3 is TGTGCCAGCAGCCAAGCAGCAGGGGGCACTGAAGCTTTCTTT. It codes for CASSQAAGGTEAFF.

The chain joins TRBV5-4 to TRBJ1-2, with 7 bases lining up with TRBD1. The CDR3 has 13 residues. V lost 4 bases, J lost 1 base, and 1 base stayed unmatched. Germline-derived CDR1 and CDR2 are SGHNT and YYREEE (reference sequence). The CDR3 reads CASSRQGNYGYTF. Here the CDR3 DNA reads TGTGCCAGCAGCCGACAGGGTAACTATGGCTACACCTTC.

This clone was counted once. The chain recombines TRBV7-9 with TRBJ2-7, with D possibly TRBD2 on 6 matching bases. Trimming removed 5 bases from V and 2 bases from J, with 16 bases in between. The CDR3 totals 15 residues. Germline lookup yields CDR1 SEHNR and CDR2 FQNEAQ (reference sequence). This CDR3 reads CASSARDSLAYEQYF. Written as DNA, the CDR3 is TGTGCCAGCAGCGCCCGGGACTCTCTGGCCTACGAGCAGTACTTC.

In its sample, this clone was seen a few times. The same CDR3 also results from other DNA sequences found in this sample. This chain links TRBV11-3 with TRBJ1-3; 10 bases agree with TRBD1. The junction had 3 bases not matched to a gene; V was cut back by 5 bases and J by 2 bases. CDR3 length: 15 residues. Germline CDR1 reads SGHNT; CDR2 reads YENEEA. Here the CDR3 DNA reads TGTGCCAGCAGCCCGGGACAGGGGCCTGGAAACACCATATATTTT. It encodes CASSPGQGPGNTIYF.

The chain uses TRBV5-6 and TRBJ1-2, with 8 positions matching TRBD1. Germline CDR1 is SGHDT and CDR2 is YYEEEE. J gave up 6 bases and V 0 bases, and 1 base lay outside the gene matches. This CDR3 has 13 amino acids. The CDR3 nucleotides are TGTGCCAGCAGCTTGGGGACAGGGAATGGCTACACCTTC. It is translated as CASSLGTGNGYTF.

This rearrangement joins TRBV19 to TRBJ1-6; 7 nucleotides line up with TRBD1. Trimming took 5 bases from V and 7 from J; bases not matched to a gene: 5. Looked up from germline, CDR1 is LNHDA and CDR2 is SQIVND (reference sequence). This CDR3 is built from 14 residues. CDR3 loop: CASSEGAWNSPLHF. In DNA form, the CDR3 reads TGTGCCAGTAGTGAGGGGGCTTGGAATTCACCCCTCCACTTT.

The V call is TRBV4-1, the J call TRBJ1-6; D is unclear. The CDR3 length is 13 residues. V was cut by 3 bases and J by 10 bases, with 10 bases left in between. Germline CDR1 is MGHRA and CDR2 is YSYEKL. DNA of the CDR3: TGCGCCAGCAGCCACGATGGCGGATCACCCCTCCACTTT. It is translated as CASSHDGGSPLHF.